The rows below give T cell receptor beta chains drawn from one sample of a study of T-cell memory formation after mild COVID-19. TCRdb passed the 5' RACE reads through MiXCR, listing each CDR3 protein once. The sample lists hundreds of thousands of distinct CDR3 sequences; less than 25% were seen once. The sequenced sample consisted of PBMCs or a T cell subset sorted from them (not recorded which). Receptors originate from an adult woman who had mild COVID-19 (a few samples of this study predate the infection). Cell type and time point are not known. CDR3s include the opening cysteine and the closing phenylalanine or tryptophan. A D gene is named only where the DNA matches it firmly. Rows may omit the clone size; those that give it use once, few, many or a size class.

len	abundance	j_gene	v_gene	d_gene	CDR3nt	CDR3aa
16	few	TRBJ1-2	TRBV28	-	TGTGCCAGCAGTTTTGAGTCGCCCTTAGCTAACTATGGCTACACCTTC	CASSFESPLANYGYTF
17	-	TRBJ2-2	TRBV6-2/TRBV6-3	-	TGTGCCAGCAGTTATACCGCGGGGACGTTTAACACCGGGGAGCTGTTTTTT	CASSYTAGTFNTGELFF
16	-	TRBJ2-1	TRBV7-9	TRBD2	TGTGCCAGCAGCAGTTGGACTAGCGGGCCTAACAATGAGCAGTTCTTC	CASSSWTSGPNNEQFF
15	-	TRBJ2-7	TRBV16	TRBD1	TGTGCCAGCAGCCAGACCGGGACAGGGGTGAACGAGCAGTACTTC	CASSQTGTGVNEQYF
17	-	TRBJ2-2	TRBV24-1	-	TGTGCCACCAGTAAAGGTCCCGGCCGAGCGAACACCGGGGAGCTGTTTTTT	CATSKGPGRANTGELFF
13	many	TRBJ2-7	TRBV7-9	-	TGTGCCAGCAGAGGATCTAACTTTAACGAGCAGTACTTC	CASRGSNFNEQYF
14	-	TRBJ2-7	TRBV20-1	-	TGCAGTGCTAGTGGTCCCCGTCAGCCCTACGAGCAGTACTTC	CSASGPRQPYEQYF
14	few	TRBJ2-1	TRBV7-9	TRBD2	TGTGCCAGCAGCCCGAAGTCCTCCGGGGGGGAGCAGTTCTTC	CASSPKSSGGEQFF
19	few	TRBJ2-1	TRBV20-1	TRBD2	TGCAGTGCTTCAACTCCGGGACTAGCGGGAGGGAGCTCCTACAATGAGCAGTTCTTC	CSASTPGLAGGSSYNEQFF
11	few	TRBJ1-1	TRBV27	-	TGTGCCAGCAGTTTGGGGGGGTTAGCTTTCTTT	CASSLGGLAFF
13	-	TRBJ2-5	TRBV7-2	-	TGTGCCAGCAGCTTAAATTCAAGAGAGGCCCAGTACTTC	CASSLNSREAQYF
18	few	TRBJ2-7	TRBV24-1	-	TGTGCCACCAGTGATCCAAGGTTCGGGCGGGGACAGCCCTACGAGCAGTACTTC	CATSDPRFGRGQPYEQYF
14	-	TRBJ1-2	TRBV20-1	TRBD1	TGCAGTGCTAGTCCCGGGACAGGGGGCTATGGCTACACCTTC	CSASPGTGGYGYTF
13	few	TRBJ1-1	TRBV12-5	-	TGTGCTAGTGGTTTATTCAGGAACACTGAAGCTTTCTTT	CASGLFRNTEAFF
11	-	TRBJ1-1	TRBV19	-	TGTGCCAGTAGCGCCGTCGACGAAGCTTTCTTT	CASSAVDEAFF
19	-	TRBJ2-6	TRBV6-2/TRBV6-3	TRBD1	TGTGCCAGCAGTTTTCTCGTCAGGGGGCTAACGCTCGGGGCCAACGTCCTGACTTTC	CASSFLVRGLTLGANVLTF
20	few	TRBJ1-2	TRBV12-3/TRBV12-4	-	TGTGCCAGCTGGGTCCTCCAACCCCCGGACGGTGAGAGGATGAGCTATGGCTACACCTTC	CASWVLQPPDGERMSYGYTF
15	-	TRBJ1-6	TRBV6-5	-	TGTGCCAGCAGATTTGTGATCTTGGGGAATTCACCCCTCCACTTT	CASRFVILGNSPLHF
13	many	TRBJ2-5	TRBV18	-	TGTGCCAGCTCACCTTCGTACCAAGAGACCCAGTACTTC	CASSPSYQETQYF
14	-	TRBJ2-7	TRBV10-3	-	TGTGCCATCAGGGACCCAGCGCACTCCTACGAGCAGTACTTC	CAIRDPAHSYEQYF
18	few	TRBJ2-5	TRBV11-3	TRBD2	TGTGCCAGCAGCCTTACCCCAGCGGGGAACCCCTGGAGGGAGACCCAGTACTTC	CASSLTPAGNPWRETQYF
13	-	TRBJ1-1	TRBV12-3/TRBV12-4	-	TGTGCCAGCGGGCTGGCAGCCAACACTGAAGCTTTCTTT	CASGLAANTEAFF
16	-	TRBJ1-1	TRBV3-1	-	TGTGCCAGCAGCTTTGGACCAGGACAGCGGAGCACTGAAGCTTTCTTT	CASSFGPGQRSTEAFF
12	few	TRBJ1-5	TRBV20-1	-	TGCAGTGCTAGTGACCCCAATCAGCCCCAGCATTTT	CSASDPNQPQHF
16	many	TRBJ2-5	TRBV5-1	TRBD1	TGCGCCAGCAGCTTGGTGGCAGGGGGCTTAGTGGAGACCCAGTACTTC	CASSLVAGGLVETQYF
14	few	TRBJ2-1	TRBV5-1	-	TGCGCCAGCAGCTTGGGGGAAGGAGGGAATGAGCAGTTCTTC	CASSLGEGGNEQFF
15	-	TRBJ1-1	TRBV7-9	TRBD1	TGTGCCAGCAGCCTAAGACAGGGACGGGACACTGAAGCTTTCTTT	CASSLRQGRDTEAFF
14	many	TRBJ1-1	TRBV12-3/TRBV12-4	-	TGTGCCAGCAGTTATGGACTTATGAACACTGAAGCTTTCTTT	CASSYGLMNTEAFF
11	few	TRBJ1-2	TRBV18	-	TGTGCCAGCTGGGGAGGCTATGGCTACACCTTC	CASWGGYGYTF
15	-	TRBJ2-3	TRBV7-2	-	TGTGCCAGCAGCTTAGACGGGTACAGCACAGATACGCAGTATTTT	CASSLDGYSTDTQYF
12	-	TRBJ2-5	TRBV6-1	-	TGTGCCAGCACTGAGATTTTAGGGACCCAGTACTTC	CASTEILGTQYF
13	-	TRBJ1-1	TRBV5-1	TRBD1	TGCGCCAGTCAGGGACAGCTGAACACTGAAGCTTTCTTT	CASQGQLNTEAFF
13	few	TRBJ1-1	TRBV5-1	-	TGCGCCAGCAGCTTTTCCGGGGACACTGAAGCTTTCTTT	CASSFSGDTEAFF
16	few	TRBJ1-4	TRBV12-3/TRBV12-4	-	TGTGCCAGCAGTTTAAGGGGACCGGCGGCTAATGAAAAACTGTTTTTT	CASSLRGPAANEKLFF
15	once	TRBJ1-1	TRBV5-1	-	TGCGCCAGCAGCCCACTAGGGGGACAGAACACTGAAGCTTTCTTT	CASSPLGGQNTEAFF
14	few	TRBJ1-5	TRBV12-3/TRBV12-4	TRBD1	TGTGCCAGCAGGTTGACAGGGGAGAATCAGCCCCAGCATTTT	CASRLTGENQPQHF
15	-	TRBJ2-5	TRBV14	-	TGTGCCAGCAGCCAAGATCCCAGAGCCCAAGAGACCCAGTACTTC	CASSQDPRAQETQYF
17	few	TRBJ2-2	TRBV4-1	TRBD1	TGCGACAGCAGCCAAGATGGAGACAGGGGGCTTGGCGGGGAGCTGTTTTTT	CDSSQDGDRGLGGELFF